Below are 20 T cell receptor beta chains sequenced from a single sample in a study of cytomegalovirus exposure and HLA in healthy donors. In the PCR, 60 Vbeta and 13 Jbeta primers were used. The assay was immunoSEQ multiplex PCR, and TCRdb's table has in-frame clones only and misses some. The sample has about 120,000 clones, around 79% seen once; the top ten hold 2.5% to 3.5%. The sequencing input was PBMCs. The source of these receptors is a woman between 25 and 40 years old in good health and CMV-seropositive.

CDR3 in DNA: TGTGCCAGCAGTGCTATGGGAGGGTGGTCACCCCTCCACTTT. This encodes CASSAMGGWSPLHF. The gene calls are TRBV6-4 and TRBJ1-6; D is undetermined. The CDR3 contains 14 residues. With 4 bases removed from V and 10 bases from J, the gap between germline ends came to 14 bases. The germline V gene has CDR1 MRHNA and CDR2 SNTAGT.

This sequence joins TRBV2 and TRBJ1-1; D remains ambiguous. Trimming took off 6 bases at V and 0 bases at J, with 8 bases between the two ends. The CDR3 sequence is 13 residues long. Germline V gene lookup returns CDR1 SNHLY and CDR2 FYNNEI. This CDR3 reads CASSSHMNTEAFF. As DNA, the CDR3 is TGTGCCAGCAGCAGTCACATGAACACTGAAGCTTTCTTT. The full variable domain, in which reference TRBV2 and TRBJ1-1 provide the parts outside the CDR3, is EPEVTQTPSHQVTQMGQEVILRCVPISNHLYFYWYRQILGQKVEFLVSFYNNEISEKSEIFDDQFSVERPDGSNFTLKIRSTKLEDSAMYFCASSSHMNTEAFFGQGTRLTVV.

The rearrangement joins TRBV5-4 to TRBJ2-1, with D maybe TRBD1 (5 bases). The CDR3 is made up of 14 amino acids. Trimming removed 4 bases at V and 7 bases at J, with 15 bases between. Germline CDR1 is SGHNT and CDR2 is YYREEE (reference sequence). The CDR3 nucleotides are TGTGCCAGCAGCCTCCGGACGAAGGGGAATGAGCAGTTCTTC. This sequence encodes CASSLRTKGNEQFF.

The CDR3 region is CASSLKRSLQETQYF. CDR3 bases: TGTGCCAGCAGCTTGAAGAGATCCTTACAAGAGACCCAGTACTTC. The rearrangement links TRBV7-9 to TRBJ2-5; D is unresolved. Germline V lookup: CDR1 SEHNR, CDR2 FQNEAQ (reference sequence). Trimming shortened V by 3 bases and J by 2 bases, and 13 bases separated the two germline ends. This CDR3 spans 15 amino acids.

The chain recombines TRBV18 with TRBJ2-7; D may be TRBD1 (6 bases). The CDR3 contains 13 residues. The germline gives CDR1 KGHSH, CDR2 LQKENI. V was clipped by 3 bases and J by 2 bases, with 8 bases between them. DNA for the CDR3: TGTGCCAGCTCACCGCGACAGGCCTACGAGCAGTACTTC. Residues: CASSPRQAYEQYF.

This chain links TRBV6-6 with TRBJ2-2; 7 bases map to TRBD1. Germline CDR1 is MNHNY and CDR2 is SVGAGI (reference sequence). There are 16 residues in the CDR3. V shed 6 bases, J shed 4 bases, and the junction held 11 bases outside the gene matches. The CDR3 protein is CASRKRGREGTGELFF. In DNA, the CDR3 is TGTGCCAGCAGGAAAAGGGGGCGCGAGGGCACCGGGGAGCTGTTTTTT.

V and J are TRBV5-6 and TRBJ1-2; a possible D gene is TRBD1 (5 bases). The V gene lost 5 bases and the J gene lost 2 bases, with 13 bases spanning the gap. Germline CDR1 reads SGHDT; CDR2 reads YYEEEE. CDR3 length: 14 residues. The CDR3 spells CASSPPGGNYGYTF. The CDR3 DNA sequence: TGTGCCAGCAGTCCTCCGGGGGGAAACTATGGCTACACCTTC.

The V and J genes are TRBV5-4 and TRBJ2-1; a possible D gene is TRBD2 (5 bases). CDR1 is SGHNT and CDR2 is YYREEE in the germline V gene (reference sequence). V gave up 1 base and J gave up 0 bases, with 8 bases separating them. This CDR3 is built from 15 residues. Here the CDR3 DNA reads TGTGCCAGCAGCTTGAGCGGAAGCTCCTACAATGAGCAGTTCTTC. Translated: CASSLSGSSYNEQFF.

V usage is TRBV13 and J usage is TRBJ1-1; D gene ambiguous. The germline V gene encodes CDR1 PRHDT and CDR2 FYEKMQ (reference sequence). This CDR3 spans 14 amino acids. Trimming cost V 5 bases and J 5 bases, with 15 bases left between them. CDR3 amino acids: CASSRLGGRTEAFF. The CDR3 bases are TGTGCCAGCAGCCGACTGGGTGGTAGGACTGAAGCTTTCTTT.

The J gene is TRBJ1-5, the V gene TRBV5-5; 7 bases map to TRBD1. V shed 4 bases and J 6 bases; nucleotides not matched to a gene: 10. The CDR3 totals 15 residues. Germline loops: CDR1 SGHKS, CDR2 YYEKEE (reference sequence). CDR3 sequence: CASSPTGDRGQPQHF. In DNA form, the CDR3 reads TGTGCCAGCAGCCCTACAGGGGATAGAGGTCAGCCCCAGCATTTT.

The CDR3: CASSLGNGGASYGYTF. In nucleotides, the CDR3 is TGTGCCAGCAGTTTAGGGAACGGGGGGGCGTCCTATGGCTACACCTTC. The genes are TRBV28 and TRBJ1-2; D is perhaps TRBD1 (6 bases). This CDR3 is 16 amino acids long. Between the trimmed V and J ends, which lost 2 bases and 4 bases, there was a span of 17 bases. CDR1 MDHEN and CDR2 SYDVKM come from the germline V gene.

There are a few counts of this clone. The rearrangement uses TRBV11-2 and TRBJ2-2; weak D call: TRBD2 (5 bases). Between the trimmed V and J ends, which lost 7 bases and 1 base, there was a span of 13 bases. Germline CDR1 reads SGHAT; CDR2 reads FQNNGV. This CDR3 contains 15 residues. CDR3 in amino acids: CASTVEAGNTGELFF. CDR3 DNA sequence: TGTGCCAGCACCGTTGAGGCGGGGAACACCGGGGAGCTGTTTTTT.

The chain couples TRBV18 to TRBJ2-5; D unclear. Germline V lookup: CDR1 KGHSH, CDR2 LQKENI. V gave up 3 bases and J gave up 5 bases, with 4 bases separating them. This CDR3 is 11 amino acids long. CDR3 sequence (DNA): TGTGCCAGCTCACCGAGGGAGACCCAGTACTTC. It specifies CASSPRETQYF.

J is TRBJ2-4 and V is TRBV2; the match to TRBD2 covers 8 bases. Germline values: CDR1 SNHLY, CDR2 FYNNEI. J lost 1 base, V lost 10 bases, and 3 bases had no gene match. There are 13 residues in the CDR3. In nucleotides, the CDR3 is TGTGCCACCGGGGGGGCGGCCAAAAACATTCAGTACTTC. Translated: CATGGAAKNIQYF.

V is TRBV7-2 and J is TRBJ2-1, with 9 positions matching TRBD2. This CDR3 has 16 amino acids. The trim removed 1 base at V and 8 bases at J, leaving 9 bases unmatched. Germline loops: CDR1 SGHTA, CDR2 FQGNSA. This chain's CDR3 is CASSLVRGGGEDEQFF. CDR3 sequence (DNA): TGTGCCAGCAGCTTAGTGCGGGGGGGTGGTGAAGATGAGCAGTTCTTC.

The chain links TRBV19 to TRBJ2-7; 10 bases line up with TRBD1. Per germline, CDR1 LNHDA and CDR2 SQIVND (reference sequence). The CDR3 sequence is 14 residues long. Germline trimming cut 5 bases from V and 2 bases from J; bases unmatched to any gene: 3. The CDR3 loop reads CASSPGQGAYEQYF. CDR3 coding DNA: TGTGCCAGTAGTCCCGGACAGGGGGCCTACGAGCAGTACTTC.

There are a few counts of this clone. The rearrangement uses TRBV5-1 and TRBJ2-1; maybe TRBD2 (6 bases). The V gene's germline CDR1 is SGHRS and CDR2 YFSETQ. With 3 bases removed from V and 7 bases from J, the gap between germline ends came to 11 bases. The CDR3 length is 13 residues. The DNA for the CDR3 is TGCGCCAGCAGCTCCCTCGGGGGAAATGAGCAGTTCTTC. This codes for CASSSLGGNEQFF.

This chain links TRBV23-1 with TRBJ2-7; TRBD1 aligns across 8 bases. TRBV23-1 is reported as an ORF; its role is uncertain. V shed 0 bases, J shed 3 bases, and the junction held 10 bases outside the gene matches. The CDR3 extends over 17 amino acids. CDR3: CASSQSRRRQGNYEQYF. CDR3 nucleotide sequence: TGCGCCAGCAGTCAATCTAGAAGGAGACAGGGGAACTACGAGCAGTACTTC.

The genes are TRBV6-5 and TRBJ1-2; 9 positions match TRBD1. V shed 0 bases, J shed 8 bases, and the junction held 10 bases outside the gene matches. The CDR3 is 16 amino acids. CDR1 MNHEY and CDR2 SVGAGI come from the germline V gene. The CDR3 region is CASSYSTGGWMGGYTF. For the CDR3, the DNA is TGTGCCAGCAGTTACTCGACAGGGGGATGGATGGGAGGCTACACCTTC.

The chain couples TRBV18 to TRBJ1-1; D might be TRBD1 (5 bases). CDR3 length: 15 residues. V lost 3 bases, J lost 3 bases, and 14 bases lay in between. The V gene's germline CDR1 is KGHSH and CDR2 LQKENI. The CDR3 bases are TGTGCCAGCTCACCCTCGCGGGGCAGCCACACTGAAGCTTTCTTT. Protein product: CASSPSRGSHTEAFF.